This T cell receptor beta chain is from a study of blood T cell repertoires in COVID-19. Study context: Donors in the United States, Italy and Spain gave samples during acute or convalescent COVID-19. Sample material is recorded as cDNA or gDNA derived from T cells, B-cell-depleted T cells, or PBMCs.

In the original workflow: Counts of nucleated cells, estimated from reference gene primer amplification, were obtained. The table came from immunoSEQ multiplex PCR; TCRdb's copy has only in-frame clones and leaves some out. Clone size and the V and J calls come from that table; the DNA yielded D and trimming. The top ten hold 5.5% to 7.5% of the sample, which has 250,000 or so clones, around 84% seen once. This receptor was obtained from a woman between 65 and 79 years old with active or convalescent COVID-19. Input material: peripheral blood.

The CDR3 DNA sequence: TGTGCCATCAGTGAGTCGATCGGACAGGACCAAGAGACCCAGTACTTC. Protein sequence: CAISESIGQDQETQYF. This chain joins TRBV10-3 and TRBJ2-5, with 7 positions matching TRBD1. This CDR3 is built from 16 residues. The V gene end was trimmed by 0 bases and the J gene end by 0 bases; junction bases not matched to a gene: 4. Germline loops: CDR1 ENHRY, CDR2 SYGVKD.